Listed here is a single T cell receptor (beta chain). The V gene's germline CDR1 is ENHRY and CDR2 SYGVKD. V trimming: 8 bases; J trimming: 5 bases; junction bases outside the gene matches: 10. The CDR3 covers 15 residues. TCRdb called the 5' RACE reads again in MiXCR, with one record for every CDR3 protein. The sample has some 86,000 distinct CDR3 sequences, roughly 25% seen once; the top ten hold under 45%. The record originates from a study of T-cell memory formation after mild COVID-19. The clonotype comes from a man aged 18 to 30 who had mild COVID-19 (a few samples of this study predate the infection). Cell type and time point are not known. The V call is TRBV10-3, the J call TRBJ2-2, with TRBD1 matching 8 bases. Source material: PBMCs or a T cell subset sorted from them (not recorded which). In nucleotides, the CDR3 is TGTGCCATCCCTCAGGGGGCAGGAGGGACCGGGGAGCTGTTTTTT. It codes for CAIPQGAGGTGELFF.